A selection of T cell receptor beta chains follows, all from one sample in a study of CD8+ T cells in alopecia areata. TCRdb's table, derived via immunoSEQ multiplex PCR, lists solely in-frame clones and lacks some. The data hold roughly 130,000 clones, with 58% observed a single time. The starting material was CD4+ T cells sorted from blood, obtained at week 0. These receptor sequences come from a human donor with alopecia areata. The conserved cysteine and the conserved F or W are not part of the CDR3 here. Each record gives: J gene, clone size, V gene, CDR3 protein. The size of a clone is reported for some rows only, either as once, few or many, or as a class for expanded clones.

J gene: TRBJ2-1
clone size: -
V gene: TRBV5-1
CDR3 protein: ASSLSAYNEQF

J gene: TRBJ1-5
clone size: few
V gene: TRBV5-4
CDR3 protein: ASSLGGGGDQPQH

J gene: TRBJ1-1
clone size: few
V gene: TRBV5-1
CDR3 protein: ASSLQGGMNTEAF

J gene: TRBJ2-3
clone size: few
V gene: TRBV29-1
CDR3 protein: SAVSVGGGTDTQY

J gene: TRBJ1-6
clone size: -
V gene: TRBV7-2
CDR3 protein: ASSQGIRDYNSPLH

J gene: TRBJ2-2
clone size: -
V gene: TRBV7-3
CDR3 protein: ASSPDFGELF

J gene: TRBJ2-5
clone size: few
V gene: TRBV7-9
CDR3 protein: ASSRGLAGDQETQY

J gene: TRBJ2-1
clone size: -
V gene: TRBV15
CDR3 protein: ATADGPRNEQF

J gene: TRBJ1-2
clone size: -
V gene: TRBV29-1
CDR3 protein: SVTPGDGYT

J gene: TRBJ2-3
clone size: -
V gene: TRBV6-5
CDR3 protein: ASSPHGQYLNTQY

J gene: TRBJ1-4
clone size: -
V gene: TRBV4-1
CDR3 protein: ASSQASQNEKLF

J gene: TRBJ2-3
clone size: -
V gene: TRBV7-2
CDR3 protein: ASSRDFTDTQY

J gene: TRBJ1-1
clone size: -
V gene: TRBV19
CDR3 protein: ASRTGGGSEAF

J gene: TRBJ2-7
clone size: -
V gene: TRBV6-5
CDR3 protein: ASGDTKQY

J gene: TRBJ2-3
clone size: -
V gene: TRBV30
CDR3 protein: AWSVGDRYTDTQY

J gene: TRBJ1-2
clone size: -
V gene: TRBV6-1
CDR3 protein: ASSRTGDRGYT

J gene: TRBJ1-2
clone size: -
V gene: TRBV7-9
CDR3 protein: ASSGTASDKYGYT

J gene: TRBJ1-2
clone size: -
V gene: TRBV6-5
CDR3 protein: ASRRDRNYGYT

J gene: TRBJ1-4
clone size: few
V gene: TRBV7-9
CDR3 protein: ASSVGTGGVEKLF

J gene: TRBJ2-2
clone size: -
V gene: TRBV5-6
CDR3 protein: ASSLFGNTGELF

J gene: TRBJ2-5
clone size: -
V gene: TRBV29-1
CDR3 protein: SVRTGWETQY

J gene: TRBJ2-5
clone size: few
V gene: TRBV5-4
CDR3 protein: ASSLTFQETQY

J gene: TRBJ2-5
clone size: few
V gene: TRBV29-1
CDR3 protein: SARGLAGGGFETQY

J gene: TRBJ1-6
clone size: -
V gene: TRBV18
CDR3 protein: ASSRGQGQRLNSPLH

J gene: TRBJ2-5
clone size: -
V gene: TRBV5-1
CDR3 protein: ASSFNGAGETQY

J gene: TRBJ2-2
clone size: -
V gene: TRBV10-3
CDR3 protein: AIWDSSVANTGELF

J gene: TRBJ1-5
clone size: few
V gene: TRBV28
CDR3 protein: ASSPRERSNQPQH

J gene: TRBJ2-7
clone size: -
V gene: TRBV2
CDR3 protein: ASSDGYEQY

J gene: TRBJ1-4
clone size: few
V gene: TRBV7-2
CDR3 protein: ASSPQGSSHGKLF

J gene: TRBJ2-7
clone size: -
V gene: TRBV5-6
CDR3 protein: ASSPYHSYEQY

J gene: TRBJ1-2
clone size: -
V gene: TRBV5-1
CDR3 protein: ASSRGGAQNGYT

J gene: TRBJ2-2
clone size: -
V gene: TRBV5-1
CDR3 protein: ASRPPGQGATGELF

J gene: TRBJ2-2
clone size: few
V gene: TRBV5-1
CDR3 protein: ASSLSGTGLTGELF

J gene: TRBJ1-3
clone size: -
V gene: TRBV6-1
CDR3 protein: ASNLEGVTTNTIY

J gene: TRBJ2-3
clone size: -
V gene: TRBV29-1
CDR3 protein: SVRVGTGGDTQY

J gene: TRBJ1-4
clone size: -
V gene: TRBV7-9
CDR3 protein: ASSFTATNEKLF

J gene: TRBJ1-4
clone size: -
V gene: TRBV28
CDR3 protein: ASSTVGDQKLF

J gene: TRBJ2-5
clone size: -
V gene: TRBV2
CDR3 protein: ASIGDSIQETQY

J gene: TRBJ1-2
clone size: -
V gene: TRBV23-1
CDR3 protein: ASLGVSGYT

J gene: TRBJ1-2
clone size: -
V gene: TRBV7-3
CDR3 protein: ASSLDRGSLGYT

J gene: TRBJ1-6
clone size: -
V gene: TRBV5-4
CDR3 protein: ASSQGTVNSPLH

J gene: TRBJ2-7
clone size: -
V gene: TRBV7-2
CDR3 protein: ASSLAGGLEQY

J gene: TRBJ2-5
clone size: few
V gene: TRBV5-1
CDR3 protein: ASSHGRGPYETQY

J gene: TRBJ2-5
clone size: -
V gene: TRBV7-9
CDR3 protein: ASSSGLAGAQETQY

J gene: TRBJ2-6
clone size: -
V gene: TRBV7-9
CDR3 protein: ASSSDEGQGTGANVLT

J gene: TRBJ1-2
clone size: once
V gene: TRBV7-2
CDR3 protein: ASRRRAGGHYGYT

J gene: TRBJ2-3
clone size: -
V gene: TRBV30
CDR3 protein: AWSSLAGHSTDTQY

J gene: TRBJ2-7
clone size: -
V gene: TRBV7-2
CDR3 protein: ASSSFWGQGAYEQY

J gene: TRBJ2-6
clone size: -
V gene: TRBV27
CDR3 protein: ASSLNKEEAGANVLT

J gene: TRBJ2-7
clone size: few
V gene: TRBV7-2
CDR3 protein: ASSPRLAGTYEQY

J gene: TRBJ1-6
clone size: -
V gene: TRBV9
CDR3 protein: ASSARPNSPLH

J gene: TRBJ1-1
clone size: -
V gene: TRBV18
CDR3 protein: ASSPNWRSEAF

J gene: TRBJ2-5
clone size: -
V gene: TRBV5-1
CDR3 protein: ASSSGTAPEGETQY

J gene: TRBJ1-1
clone size: -
V gene: TRBV6-1
CDR3 protein: ASSVDRGTEAF

J gene: TRBJ2-5
clone size: -
V gene: TRBV5-4
CDR3 protein: ASSLVGGGQETQY

J gene: TRBJ1-2
clone size: few
V gene: TRBV9
CDR3 protein: ASSVGQGNIYGYT

J gene: TRBJ2-6
clone size: -
V gene: TRBV2
CDR3 protein: ASSGAASGANVLT